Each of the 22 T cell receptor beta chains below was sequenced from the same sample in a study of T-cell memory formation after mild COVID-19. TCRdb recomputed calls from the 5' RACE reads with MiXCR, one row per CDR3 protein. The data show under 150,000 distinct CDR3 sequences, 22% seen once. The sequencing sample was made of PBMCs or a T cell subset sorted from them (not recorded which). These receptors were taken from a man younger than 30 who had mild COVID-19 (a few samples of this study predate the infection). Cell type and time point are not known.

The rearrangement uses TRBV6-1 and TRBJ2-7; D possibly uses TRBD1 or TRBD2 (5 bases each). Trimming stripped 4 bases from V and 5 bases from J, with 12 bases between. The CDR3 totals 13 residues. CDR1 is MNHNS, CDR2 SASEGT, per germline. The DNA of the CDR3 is TGTGCCAGCAGTGCCAGGGACGGTAACGAGCAGTACTTC. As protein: CASSARDGNEQYF.

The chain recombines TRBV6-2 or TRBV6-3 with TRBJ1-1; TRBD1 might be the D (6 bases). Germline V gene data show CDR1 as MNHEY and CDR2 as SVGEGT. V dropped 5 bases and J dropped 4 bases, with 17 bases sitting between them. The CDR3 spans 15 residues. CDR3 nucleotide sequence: TGTGCCAGCAGTCGAAGGGGGATTCTGGGCACTGAAGCTTTCTTT. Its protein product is CASSRRGILGTEAFF.

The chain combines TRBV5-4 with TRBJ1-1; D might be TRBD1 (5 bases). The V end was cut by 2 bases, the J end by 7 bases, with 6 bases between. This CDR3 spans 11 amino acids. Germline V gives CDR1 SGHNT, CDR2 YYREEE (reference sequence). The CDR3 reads CASSFRDEAFF. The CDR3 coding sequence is TGTGCCAGCAGCTTCAGGGATGAAGCTTTCTTT.

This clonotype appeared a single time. The DNA for the CDR3 is TGTGCCAGCAGTTTAGGGACAGAGACCCAGTACTTC. It encodes CASSLGTETQYF. The chain carries TRBV12-3 or TRBV12-4 and TRBJ2-5; no reliable D call. CDR3 length: 12 amino acids. Trimming took off 1 base at V and 4 bases at J, with 4 bases between the two ends.

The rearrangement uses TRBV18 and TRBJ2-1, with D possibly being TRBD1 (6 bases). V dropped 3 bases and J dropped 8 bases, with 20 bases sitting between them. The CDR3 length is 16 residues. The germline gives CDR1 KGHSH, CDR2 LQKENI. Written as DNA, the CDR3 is TGTGCCAGCTCACCTTATCTATGGACAGCTCGGGATGAGCAGTTCTTC. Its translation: CASSPYLWTARDEQFF.

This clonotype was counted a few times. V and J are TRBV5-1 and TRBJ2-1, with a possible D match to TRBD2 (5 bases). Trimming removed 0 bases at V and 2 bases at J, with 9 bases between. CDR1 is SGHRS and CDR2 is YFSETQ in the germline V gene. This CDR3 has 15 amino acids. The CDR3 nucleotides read TGCGCCAGCAGCTTGGGGCTAGCCCCCTACAATGAGCAGTTCTTC. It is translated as CASSLGLAPYNEQFF. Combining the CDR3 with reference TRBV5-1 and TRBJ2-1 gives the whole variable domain KAGVTQTPRYLIKTRGQQVTLSCSPISGHRSVSWYQQTPGQGLQFLFEYFSETQRNKGNFPGRFSGRQFSNSRSEMNVSTLELGDSALYLCASSLGLAPYNEQFFGPGTRLTVL.

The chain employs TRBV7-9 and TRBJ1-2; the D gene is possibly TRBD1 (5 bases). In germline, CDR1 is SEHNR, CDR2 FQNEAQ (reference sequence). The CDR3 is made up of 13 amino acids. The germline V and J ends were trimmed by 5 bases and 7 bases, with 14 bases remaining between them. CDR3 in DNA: TGTGCCAGCAGCGGCGGGACTTTAGGTGGCTACACCTTC. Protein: CASSGGTLGGYTF.

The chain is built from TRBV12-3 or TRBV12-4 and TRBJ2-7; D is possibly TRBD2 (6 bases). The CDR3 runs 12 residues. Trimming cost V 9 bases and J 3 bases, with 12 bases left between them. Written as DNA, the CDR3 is TGTGCCAGTAGCGGAGCACTCTACGAGCAGTACTTC. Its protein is CASSGALYEQYF.

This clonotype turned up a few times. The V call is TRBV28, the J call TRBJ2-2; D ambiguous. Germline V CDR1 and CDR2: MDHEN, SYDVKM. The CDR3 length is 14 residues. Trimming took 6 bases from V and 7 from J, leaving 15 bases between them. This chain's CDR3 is CASSMTHSGGELFF. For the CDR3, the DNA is TGTGCCAGCAGCATGACACATTCGGGCGGGGAGCTGTTTTTT. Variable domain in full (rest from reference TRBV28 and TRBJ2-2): DVKVTQSSRYLVKRTGEKVFLECVQDMDHENMFWYRQDPGLGLRLIYFSYDVKMKEKGDIPEGYSVSREKKERFSLILESASTNQTSMYLCASSMTHSGGELFFGEGSRLTVL.

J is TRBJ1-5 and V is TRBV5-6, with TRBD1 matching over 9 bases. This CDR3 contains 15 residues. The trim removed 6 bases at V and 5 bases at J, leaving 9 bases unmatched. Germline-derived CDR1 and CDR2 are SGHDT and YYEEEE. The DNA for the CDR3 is TGTGCCAGCACCCCGGATGGACAGGGGTATCAGCCCCAGCATTTT. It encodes CASTPDGQGYQPQHF.

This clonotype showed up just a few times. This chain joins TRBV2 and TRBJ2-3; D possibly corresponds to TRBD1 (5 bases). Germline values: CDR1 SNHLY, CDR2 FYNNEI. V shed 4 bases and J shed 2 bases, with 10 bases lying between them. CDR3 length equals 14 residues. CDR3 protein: CASSGQSNTDTQYF. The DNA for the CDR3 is TGTGCCAGCAGTGGACAGAGCAACACAGATACGCAGTATTTT.

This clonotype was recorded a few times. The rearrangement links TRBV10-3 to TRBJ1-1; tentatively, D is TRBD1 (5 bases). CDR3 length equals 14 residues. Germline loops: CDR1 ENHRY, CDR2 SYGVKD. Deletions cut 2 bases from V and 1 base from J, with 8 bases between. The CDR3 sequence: CAISEGHSNTEAFF. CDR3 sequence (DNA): TGTGCCATCAGTGAGGGACACTCGAACACTGAAGCTTTCTTT.

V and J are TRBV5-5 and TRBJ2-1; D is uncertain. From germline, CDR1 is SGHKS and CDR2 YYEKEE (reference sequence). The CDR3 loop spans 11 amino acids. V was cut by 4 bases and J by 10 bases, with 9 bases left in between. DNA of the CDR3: TGTGCCAGCAGCCAGACATGGGAGCAGTTCTTC. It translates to CASSQTWEQFF. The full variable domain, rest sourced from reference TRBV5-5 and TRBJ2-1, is DAGVTQSPTHLIKTRGQQVTLRCSPISGHKSVSWYQQVLGQGPQFIFQYYEKEERGRGNFPDRFSARQFPNYSSELNVNALLLGDSALYLCASSQTWEQFFGPGTRLTVL.

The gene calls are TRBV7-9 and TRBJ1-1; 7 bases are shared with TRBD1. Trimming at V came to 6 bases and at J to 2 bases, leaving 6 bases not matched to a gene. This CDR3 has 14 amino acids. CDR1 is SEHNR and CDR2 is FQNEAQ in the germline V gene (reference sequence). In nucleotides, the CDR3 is TGTGCCAGCAGAGATCACAGGGGAAACACTGAAGCTTTCTTT. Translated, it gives CASRDHRGNTEAFF.

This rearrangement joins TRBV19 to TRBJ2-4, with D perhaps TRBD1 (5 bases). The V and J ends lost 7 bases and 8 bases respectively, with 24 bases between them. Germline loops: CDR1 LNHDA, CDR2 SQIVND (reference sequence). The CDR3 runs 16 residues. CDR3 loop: CASTPRSFQGNDIQYF. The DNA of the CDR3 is TGTGCCAGTACCCCTAGGTCCTTCCAGGGTAATGACATTCAGTACTTC.

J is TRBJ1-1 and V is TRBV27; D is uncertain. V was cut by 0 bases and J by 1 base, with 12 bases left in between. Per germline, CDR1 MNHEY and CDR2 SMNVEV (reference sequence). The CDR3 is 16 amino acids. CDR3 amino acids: CASSLSRAGPNTEAFF. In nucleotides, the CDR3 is TGTGCCAGCAGTTTATCCCGTGCAGGACCGAACACTGAAGCTTTCTTT.

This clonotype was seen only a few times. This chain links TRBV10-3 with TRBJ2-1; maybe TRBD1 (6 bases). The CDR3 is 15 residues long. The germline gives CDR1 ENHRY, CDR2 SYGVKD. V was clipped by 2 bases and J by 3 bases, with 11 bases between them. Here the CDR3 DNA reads TGTGCCATCAGTGAGAGGACAGACCTCTACAATGAGCAGTTCTTC. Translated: CAISERTDLYNEQFF.

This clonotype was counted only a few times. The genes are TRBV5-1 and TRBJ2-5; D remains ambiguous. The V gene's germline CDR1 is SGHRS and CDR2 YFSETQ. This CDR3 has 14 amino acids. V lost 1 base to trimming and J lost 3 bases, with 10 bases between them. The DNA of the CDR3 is TGCGCCAGCAGCTTGTATGAAGGGAAAGAGACCCAGTACTTC. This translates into CASSLYEGKETQYF.

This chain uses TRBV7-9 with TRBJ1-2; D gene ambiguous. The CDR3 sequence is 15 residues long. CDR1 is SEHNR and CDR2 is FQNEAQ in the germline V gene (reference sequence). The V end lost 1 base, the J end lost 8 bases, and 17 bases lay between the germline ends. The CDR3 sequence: CASSLDGFIKHGYTF. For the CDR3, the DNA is TGTGCCAGCAGCTTAGACGGTTTCATCAAGCACGGCTACACCTTC. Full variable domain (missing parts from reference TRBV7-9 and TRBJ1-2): DTGVSQNPRHKITKRGQNVTFRCDPISEHNRLYWYRQTLGQGPEFLTYFQNEAQLEKSRLLSDRFSAERPKGSFSTLEIQRTEQGDSAMYLCASSLDGFIKHGYTFGSGTRLTVV.

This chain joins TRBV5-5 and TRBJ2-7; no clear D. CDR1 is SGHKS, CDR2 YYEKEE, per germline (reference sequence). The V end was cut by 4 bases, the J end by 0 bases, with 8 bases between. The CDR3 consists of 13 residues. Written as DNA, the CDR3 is TGTGCCAGCAGCCTCGACATCTCCTACGAGCAGTACTTC. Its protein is CASSLDISYEQYF.

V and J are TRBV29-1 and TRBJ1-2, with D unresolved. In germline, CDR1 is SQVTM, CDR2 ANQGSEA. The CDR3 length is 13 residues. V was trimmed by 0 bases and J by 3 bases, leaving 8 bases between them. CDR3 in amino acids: CSVEDRAHYGYTF. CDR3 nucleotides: TGCAGCGTTGAAGATAGGGCCCACTATGGCTACACCTTC.

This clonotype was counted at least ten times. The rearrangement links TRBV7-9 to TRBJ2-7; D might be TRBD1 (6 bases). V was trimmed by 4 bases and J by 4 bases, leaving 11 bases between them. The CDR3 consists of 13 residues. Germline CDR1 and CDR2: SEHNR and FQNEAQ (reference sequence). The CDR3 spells CASSSQGSYEQYV. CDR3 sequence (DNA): TGTGCCAGCAGCTCACAGGGAAGTTACGAGCAGTACGTC.